These 30 T cell receptor beta chains were all obtained from the same sample, sequenced in a study of OX40 agonist ivuxolimab in advanced cancers. Data came from immunoSEQ multiplex PCR; TCRdb stores just in-frame clones and leaves some out. Of under 55,000 clones in the sample, approximately 80% are singletons; the top ten hold roughly 12%. The sequencing here drew on CD4+ or CD8+ T cells sorted from blood, taken in a trial of the OX40 agonist ivuxolimab. The receptors were sampled from an adult with an advanced solid tumor such as melanoma, head and neck, liver or kidney cancer.

The rearrangement joins TRBV2 to TRBJ1-1, with a possible D match to TRBD1 (5 bases). This CDR3 has 13 residues. Germline CDR1 reads SNHLY; CDR2 reads FYNNEI. The ends were cut back, 7 bases at V and 4 bases at J, with 13 bases in the middle. The CDR3 loop reads CASNFRQSTEAFF. DNA of the CDR3: TGTGCCAGCAACTTCAGACAGTCCACTGAAGCTTTCTTT.

The chain is built from TRBV11-2 and TRBJ1-1; TRBD1 is a possible D gene (5 bases). V lost 2 bases, J lost 5 bases, and 12 bases lay in between. The CDR3 contains 14 residues. Germline lookup yields CDR1 SGHAT and CDR2 FQNNGV. CDR3 sequence (DNA): TGTGCCAGCAGCTTACCGGGACGCAAAACTGAAGCTTTCTTT. This gives the protein CASSLPGRKTEAFF.

V usage is TRBV7-9 and J usage is TRBJ2-1; 9 bases fit TRBD2. The CDR3 loop spans 16 amino acids. Trimming removed 7 bases from V and 3 bases from J; junction bases left unmatched: 10. Germline V gives CDR1 SEHNR, CDR2 FQNEAQ (reference sequence). The CDR3 DNA sequence: TGTGCCAGCAACAACGTAGCGGGGGACCACTACAATGAGCAGTTCTTC. Amino acids: CASNNVAGDHYNEQFF.

This chain connects TRBV4-2 to TRBJ2-3; D is unclear. Trimming removed 4 bases at V and 9 bases at J, with 20 bases between. CDR3 length: 15 amino acids. From germline, CDR1 is LGHNA and CDR2 YNFKEQ. The CDR3 nucleotides read TGTGCCAGCAGCCCGGCGTTAGATGTGGGTGAAACGCAGTATTTT. Protein: CASSPALDVGETQYF.

The V call is TRBV18, the J call TRBJ2-2; TRBD2 agrees at 11 bases. V lost 3 bases, J lost 5 bases, and 2 bases stayed unmatched. The CDR3 runs to 15 residues. Germline V gene sequence: CDR1 KGHSH, CDR2 LQKENI. CDR3: CASSPGLAATGELFF. The CDR3 DNA sequence: TGTGCCAGCTCACCGGGACTAGCGGCTACCGGGGAGCTGTTTTTT.

This rearrangement joins TRBV5-1 to TRBJ2-5, with 9 positions matching TRBD2. The CDR3 length is 15 residues. Germline values: CDR1 SGHRS, CDR2 YFSETQ. V shed 2 bases and J 2 bases; nucleotides not matched to a gene: 4. The CDR3 sequence is CASSFSGGGQETQYF. The CDR3 DNA is TGCGCCAGCAGCTTTAGCGGGGGAGGACAAGAGACCCAGTACTTC.

This rearrangement joins TRBV5-1 to TRBJ1-4; the match to TRBD1 covers 9 bases. V dropped 1 base and J dropped 4; count of bases not matched to a gene: 5. There are 16 residues in the CDR3. Germline V lookup: CDR1 SGHRS, CDR2 YFSETQ. The chain's CDR3 is CASSLRGDRDNEKLFF. CDR3 nucleotide sequence: TGCGCCAGCAGCTTGAGGGGGGACAGGGATAATGAAAAACTGTTTTTT.

The chain uses TRBV12-2 and TRBJ2-7; TRBD2 was called by the table and not checked on the DNA. TRBV12-2 is recorded as a pseudogene. This CDR3 spans 15 amino acids. CDR3 sequence (DNA): TGTGCAAGTCGCATACGACGGGACTCCACCTACGAGCAGTACTTC. This sequence encodes CASRIRRDSTYEQYF.

This sequence joins TRBV19 and TRBJ1-2, with TRBD1 as a possible D gene (5 bases). CDR3 size: 12 residues. Trimming cost V 5 bases and J 4 bases, with 8 bases left between them. CDR1 LNHDA and CDR2 SQIVND come from the germline V gene (reference sequence). Here the CDR3 DNA reads TGTGCCAGTAGTGCGACAGCCTATGGCTACACCTTC. It is translated as CASSATAYGYTF.

This chain joins TRBV13 and TRBJ2-6; D not resolved. With 3 bases removed from V and 2 bases from J, the gap between germline ends came to 5 bases. Germline V lookup: CDR1 PRHDT, CDR2 FYEKMQ (reference sequence). The length of the CDR3 is 14 residues. The CDR3 DNA is TGTGCCAGCAGCTTCTCAGCTGGGGCCAACGTCCTGACTTTC. Translation gives CASSFSAGANVLTF.

This chain links TRBV7-2 with TRBJ2-7; 7 nucleotides line up with TRBD1. Germline values: CDR1 SGHTA, CDR2 FQGNSA. The CDR3 totals 15 residues. V lost 2 bases, J lost 3 bases, and 7 bases stayed unmatched. DNA for the CDR3: TGTGCCAGCAGCTTACTTCCTGGACAGGACTACGAGCAGTACTTC. This sequence encodes CASSLLPGQDYEQYF.

V is TRBV30 and J is TRBJ2-5; 8 bases match TRBD1. Germline CDR1 reads GTSNPN; CDR2 reads SVGIG (reference sequence). With 6 bases clipped from V and 5 bases from J, the junction kept 8 bases outside the gene matches. This CDR3 comprises 13 residues. DNA of the CDR3: TGTGCCTGCCGTCCAGGGGGCAGGGAGACCCAGTACTTC. Amino acid sequence: CACRPGGRETQYF.

The rearrangement joins TRBV28 to TRBJ2-1; 11 nucleotides match TRBD2. Germline V lookup: CDR1 MDHEN, CDR2 SYDVKM. This CDR3 region has 15 residues. Unmatched junction bases numbered 7, after V lost 6 bases and J lost 6 bases. The CDR3 region is CASSLAGGPLNEQFF. DNA of the CDR3: TGTGCCAGCAGCCTAGCGGGAGGCCCCCTCAATGAGCAGTTCTTC.

Written as DNA, the CDR3 is TGTGCCAGCAGCTCGAGGACTAGCGGGGGAGTTGATACGCAGTATTTT. Its translation is CASSSRTSGGVDTQYF. The chain employs TRBV5-5 and TRBJ2-3; 13 bases are a match to TRBD2. Germline V lookup: CDR1 SGHKS, CDR2 YYEKEE (reference sequence). The V and J ends lost 3 bases and 6 bases, in that order; junction bases with no gene match: 7. The CDR3 extends over 16 amino acids. Variable domain in full (rest from reference TRBV5-5 and TRBJ2-3): DAGVTQSPTHLIKTRGQQVTLRCSPISGHKSVSWYQQVLGQGPQFIFQYYEKEERGRGNFPDRFSARQFPNYSSELNVNALLLGDSALYLCASSSRTSGGVDTQYFGPGTRLTVL.

In its sample, this clone was seen once. The chain recombines TRBV6-6 with TRBJ2-2, with D perhaps TRBD2 (6 bases). The CDR3 spans 13 residues. Trimming took 5 bases from V and 7 from J, leaving 11 bases between them. Germline V CDR1 and CDR2: MNHNY, SVGAGI (reference sequence). Here the CDR3 DNA reads TGTGCCAGCAGTAACCCGGGGGTCGGGGAGCTGTTTTTT. Translated, it gives CASSNPGVGELFF.

This chain connects TRBV5-1 to TRBJ1-1, with no clear D. The germline V gene encodes CDR1 SGHRS and CDR2 YFSETQ. Trimming took off 0 bases at V and 1 base at J, with 19 bases between the two ends. CDR3 length equals 18 residues. CDR3 DNA sequence: TGCGCCAGCAGCTTGGCCAAGGTCTCTGGAATCCGGAACACTGAAGCTTTCTTT. Translating gives CASSLAKVSGIRNTEAFF.

This clone came up a few times. CDR3 loop: CASRLMAANSPLHF. As DNA, the CDR3 is TGTGCCAGCAGGCTAATGGCGGCTAATTCACCCCTCCACTTT. This rearrangement joins TRBV2 to TRBJ1-6; no clear D gene. V lost 6 bases and J 6 bases, leaving 12 bases between the germline ends. The CDR3 spans 14 residues. Germline CDR1 is SNHLY and CDR2 is FYNNEI. The full variable domain, with the rest looked up from reference TRBV2 and TRBJ1-6, is EPEVTQTPSHQVTQMGQEVILRCVPISNHLYFYWYRQILGQKVEFLVSFYNNEISEKSEIFDDQFSVERPDGSNFTLKIRSTKLEDSAMYFCASRLMAANSPLHFGNGTRLTVT.

The chain joins TRBV7-8 to TRBJ1-2, with D perhaps matching TRBD1 (5 bases). This CDR3 has 15 residues. V was trimmed by 5 bases and J by 6 bases, leaving 19 bases between them. Germline CDR1 reads SGHVS; CDR2 reads FQNEAQ. This chain's CDR3 is CASSPTLGRGHGYTF. In nucleotides, the CDR3 is TGTGCCAGCAGCCCGACGCTCGGGAGGGGACATGGCTACACCTTC.

The chain is built from TRBV28 and TRBJ2-7; TRBD1 or TRBD2 may be the D gene (5 bases each). Deletions cut 8 bases from V and 0 bases from J, with 14 bases between. CDR3 length: 14 residues. CDR1 and CDR2 (germline): MDHEN, SYDVKM. The CDR3 region has the DNA TGTGCCAGCCGGACGGGGCGCAGCTCCTACGAGCAGTACTTC. Its translation is CASRTGRSSYEQYF.

V and J are TRBV30 and TRBJ2-1; TRBD2 aligns across 8 bases. After removal of 3 bases from V and 9 bases from J, the junction contained 7 bases not matched to a gene. The CDR3 totals 13 residues. Germline loops: CDR1 GTSNPN, CDR2 SVGIG (reference sequence). The CDR3 reads CAWSALAGIEQFF. The CDR3 DNA reads as TGTGCCTGGAGCGCCCTAGCGGGTATTGAGCAGTTCTTC. Together with reference TRBV30 and TRBJ2-1, the CDR3 gives the full variable domain: SQTIHQWPATLVQPVGSPLSLECTVEGTSNPNLYWYRQAAGRGLQLLFYSVGIGQISSEVPQNLSASRPQDRQFILSSKKLLLSDSGFYLCAWSALAGIEQFFGPGTRLTVL.

The V call is TRBV5-6, the J call TRBJ1-6; 9 bases line up with TRBD1. Looked up from germline, CDR1 is SGHDT and CDR2 is YYEEEE. Trimming removed 4 bases from V and 8 bases from J; junction bases left unmatched: 10. This CDR3 has 16 amino acids. DNA for the CDR3: TGTGCCAGCAGCATCCGGGACAGGGCCTCTGATTCACCCCTCCACTTT. The encoded protein is CASSIRDRASDSPLHF.

This clone was counted a few times. CDR3 in amino acids: CASGDPNTEAFF. CDR3 in DNA: TGTGCATCAGGGGACCCTAACACTGAAGCTTTCTTT. The chain carries TRBV9 and TRBJ1-1; tentative D call: TRBD1 (6 bases). Looked up from germline, CDR1 is SGDLS and CDR2 is YYNGEE. The CDR3 length is 12 residues. Together with reference TRBV9 and TRBJ1-1, the CDR3 gives the full variable domain: DSGVTQTPKHLITATGQRVTLRCSPRSGDLSVYWYQQSLDQGLQFLIQYYNGEERAKGNILERFSAQQFPDLHSELNLSSLELGDSALYFCASGDPNTEAFFGQGTRLTVV.

This chain uses TRBV28 with TRBJ2-7; D unclear. Germline V lookup: CDR1 MDHEN, CDR2 SYDVKM. V gave up 5 bases and J gave up 6 bases, with 11 bases separating them. This CDR3 contains 12 residues. In nucleotides, the CDR3 is TGTGCCAGCAGTCTTTTGGGGTCCGAGCAGTACTTC. Amino acids: CASSLLGSEQYF.

The genes are TRBV4-2 and TRBJ1-2, with 11 bases identical to TRBD1. Germline CDR1 LGHNA, CDR2 YNFKEQ. The CDR3 is 16 residues long. With 1 base clipped from V and 6 bases from J, the junction kept 7 bases outside the gene matches. CDR3 in DNA: TGTGCCAGCAGCCAAGTGCCGGGACAGGGGGAAGATGGCTACACCTTC. Translating gives CASSQVPGQGEDGYTF.

This clone has a single count. V and J are TRBV6-5 and TRBJ1-4; TRBD1 agrees at 7 bases. The junction had 6 bases not matched to a gene; V was cut back by 7 bases and J by 4 bases. CDR1 is MNHEY, CDR2 SVGAGI, per germline. The CDR3 totals 14 residues. The CDR3, as DNA: TGTGCCAGCAAAAGGGGACAGAGTAATGAAAAACTGTTTTTT. Its protein is CASKRGQSNEKLFF.

The chain has TRBV5-1 and TRBJ2-1; 9 bases match TRBD2. The V and J ends lost 5 bases and 4 bases, in that order; junction bases with no gene match: 4. The germline V gene has CDR1 SGHRS and CDR2 YFSETQ. The CDR3 totals 14 residues. CDR3 loop: CASRSAGGYNEQFF. The CDR3 DNA follows: TGCGCCAGCAGATCTGCGGGAGGGTACAATGAGCAGTTCTTC.

The chain carries TRBV4-1 and TRBJ2-1, with a possible D match to TRBD2 (6 bases). Germline V gene sequence: CDR1 MGHRA, CDR2 YSYEKL. V was clipped by 1 base and J by 4 bases, with 11 bases between them. The CDR3 has 15 residues. CDR3 nucleotides: TGCGCCAGCAGCCAAGCTCAGCGGGTATACAATGAGCAGTTCTTC. Protein sequence: CASSQAQRVYNEQFF.

The genes are TRBV6-6 and TRBJ2-1; the match to TRBD2 covers 7 bases. Germline V gives CDR1 MNHNY, CDR2 SVGAGI (reference sequence). Losses at the gene ends were 4 bases for V and 4 bases for J; bases not matched to a gene: 7. CDR3 size: 15 residues. As DNA, the CDR3 is TGTGCCAGCAGTTCCTCGAGCGGGGCTTACAATGAGCAGTTCTTC. As protein: CASSSSSGAYNEQFF.

This chain joins TRBV5-6 and TRBJ1-2; D is perhaps TRBD1 (6 bases). This CDR3 contains 14 residues. Germline-derived CDR1 and CDR2 are SGHDT and YYEEEE. The germline V and J ends were trimmed by 2 bases and 5 bases, with 13 bases remaining between them. The CDR3 sequence: CASSLQGQSYGYTF. The DNA for the CDR3 is TGTGCCAGCAGCTTACAGGGACAATCATATGGCTACACCTTC.

The chain uses TRBV28 and TRBJ2-5; D is tentatively TRBD1 or TRBD2 (5 bases each). Germline CDR1 and CDR2: MDHEN and SYDVKM. The CDR3 runs 15 residues. The V end was cut by 4 bases, the J end by 0 bases, with 12 bases between. CDR3 loop: CASSSPGRNQETQYF. CDR3 in DNA: TGTGCCAGCAGTTCCCCGGGACGGAACCAAGAGACCCAGTACTTC. The full variable domain, with the rest looked up from reference TRBV28 and TRBJ2-5, is DVKVTQSSRYLVKRTGEKVFLECVQDMDHENMFWYRQDPGLGLRLIYFSYDVKMKEKGDIPEGYSVSREKKERFSLILESASTNQTSMYLCASSSPGRNQETQYFGPGTRLLVL.